A single sample gave rise to the 18 T cell receptor beta chains below, sequenced in a study of blood T cells in healthy people across ages. A second roughly 7 to 12 cycle PCR used barcoded and J-beta primers. From the 5' RACE reads, TCRdb called clonotypes with MiXCR, one entry per CDR3 protein. The sample lists 550,000 to 750,000 distinct CDR3 sequences, roughly 20% seen once, with 3.5% to 4% in the top ten. Material: blood. Every receptor here comes from an older man in good health.

This clonotype turned up a few times. CDR3: CAISYAGDTEAFF. The CDR3 nucleotides read TGTGCCATCAGTTACGCAGGTGACACTGAAGCTTTCTTT. The rearrangement joins TRBV10-3 to TRBJ1-1; D uncertain. The CDR3 covers 13 residues. CDR1 ENHRY and CDR2 SYGVKD come from the germline V gene. V lost 5 bases and J 3 bases, leaving 10 bases between the germline ends.

This clonotype was recorded at least ten times. This chain connects TRBV12-3 or TRBV12-4 to TRBJ2-7; no clear D gene. The V gene lost 2 bases and the J gene lost 0 bases, with 5 bases spanning the gap. The CDR3 consists of 13 residues. CDR3 in amino acids: CASSLSVSYEQYF. In DNA form, the CDR3 reads TGTGCCAGCAGTTTATCTGTCTCCTACGAGCAGTACTTC.

This chain joins TRBV5-1 and TRBJ1-1; TRBD1 matches at 7 bases. CDR1 SGHRS and CDR2 YFSETQ come from the germline V gene. V was clipped by 7 bases and J by 0 bases; unmatched bases: 3. The CDR3 totals 13 residues. This chain's CDR3 is CASGDSMNTEAFF. The CDR3 region has the DNA TGCGCCAGCGGGGACAGTATGAACACTGAAGCTTTCTTT.

This clonotype came up a few times. At one boundary the junction diverges from the germline segment, which might be a read error. The rearrangement joins TRBV29-1 to TRBJ2-5, with 13 nucleotides matching TRBD2. With the DNA end fitting TRBJ2-1 better, the J assignment may be wrong. The CDR3 consists of 16 residues. Germline CDR1 is SQVTM and CDR2 is ANQGSEA. The CDR3 nucleotides are TGCGGCGTTGTTCCAGGACTAGCGGGAGAGTACAATGAGCAGTTCTTC. Its translation is CGVVPGLAGEYNEQFF.

This clonotype was observed many times. V usage is TRBV27 and J usage is TRBJ2-1; D gene uncertain. The germline V and J ends were trimmed by 2 bases and 5 bases, with 10 bases remaining between them. CDR1 and CDR2 from the germline V gene are MNHEY and SMNVEV (reference sequence). This CDR3 comprises 14 residues. CDR3 sequence: CASSLQSSNNEQFF. For the CDR3, the DNA is TGTGCCAGCAGTTTACAATCGAGCAACAATGAGCAGTTCTTC.

In this sample, this clonotype turned up a few times. The chain is built from TRBV5-6 and TRBJ1-2; D gene unclear. Looked up from germline, CDR1 is SGHDT and CDR2 is YYEEEE. V shed 5 bases and J shed 0 bases, with 14 bases lying between them. The CDR3 has 15 amino acids. DNA for the CDR3: TGTGCCAGCAGTGCCTCAGAAACAGCTAACTATGGCTACACCTTC. It encodes CASSASETANYGYTF.

This clonotype was counted at least ten times. The rearrangement links TRBV15 to TRBJ2-3; 8 nucleotides line up with TRBD2. The germline V gene has CDR1 LNHNV and CDR2 YYDKDF (reference sequence). The length of the CDR3 is 15 residues. Trimming at V came to 5 bases and at J to 5 bases, leaving 9 bases not matched to a gene. CDR3 sequence: CATSASGGREDTQYF. Here the CDR3 DNA reads TGTGCCACCAGCGCCTCGGGGGGGAGAGAAGATACGCAGTATTTT.

This clonotype was seen a few times. V gene TRBV5-1 combines with J gene TRBJ1-2; the match to TRBD1 covers 7 bases. The V gene's germline CDR1 is SGHRS and CDR2 YFSETQ. Losses at the gene ends were 3 bases for V and 6 bases for J; bases not matched to a gene: 5. This CDR3 has 13 amino acids. CDR3 nucleotide sequence: TGCGCCAGCAGCTCGAGACAGGGCGATGGCTACACCTTC. Its translation is CASSSRQGDGYTF.

This clonotype has a single count. The V gene is TRBV7-3, the J gene TRBJ2-3; TRBD2 is a possible D gene (6 bases). Germline V gene lookup returns CDR1 SGHTA and CDR2 FQGTGA. This CDR3 comprises 16 residues. The germline V and J ends were trimmed by 8 bases and 2 bases, with 20 bases remaining between them. DNA for the CDR3: TGTGCCAGCGGGGACGGGACTTCCCATAACACAGATACGCAGTATTTT. This encodes CASGDGTSHNTDTQYF.

This clonotype was found many times. The rearrangement joins TRBV14 to TRBJ2-5, with no clear D. The CDR3 loop spans 12 amino acids. Trimming stripped 1 base from V and 5 bases from J, with 5 bases between. Germline V gene lookup returns CDR1 SGHDN and CDR2 FVKESK. CDR3 amino acids: CASSQARETQYF. The CDR3 coding sequence is TGTGCCAGCAGCCAAGCAAGGGAGACCCAGTACTTC.

J is TRBJ1-4 and V is TRBV12-3 or TRBV12-4; no reliable D call. V shed 3 bases and J shed 8 bases, with 10 bases lying between them. The CDR3 totals 13 residues. Here the CDR3 DNA reads TGTGCCAGCAGTTTGGGGTTTCGCGAAAAACTGTTTTTT. Its protein is CASSLGFREKLFF.

The V gene is TRBV7-8, the J gene TRBJ2-5, with 9 bases that match TRBD1. The CDR3 extends over 18 amino acids. The germline V gene encodes CDR1 SGHVS and CDR2 FQNEAQ. The J segment lost 5 bases and the V segment lost 5 bases, leaving 18 bases of the junction unmatched. CDR3 bases: TGTGCCAGCAGCATATTCCTTTCTGGACAGGGGAGGGAGGAGACCCAGTACTTC. Translation: CASSIFLSGQGREETQYF.

This clonotype has just a few counts. Likely a read error: the CDR3 ends without its conserved phenylalanine or tryptophan. The DNA for the CDR3 is TGTGCCAGCTCACCACAGGGGAGCGGGAGTTTAAATGAGCAGTTCCTC. Amino acids: CASSPQGSGSLNEQFL. V usage is TRBV18 and J usage is TRBJ2-5; 8 bases are shared with TRBD2. TRBJ2-1 explains the end of the DNA better; the J call may be wrong. Looked up from germline, CDR1 is KGHSH and CDR2 is LQKENI. This CDR3 comprises 16 residues.

The J gene is TRBJ2-3, the V gene TRBV5-1, with unresolved D. The CDR3 covers 16 residues. V was clipped by 0 bases and J by 0 bases, with 11 bases between them. The germline gives CDR1 SGHRS, CDR2 YFSETQ. CDR3 region: CASSLEGGISTDTQYF. CDR3 in DNA: TGCGCCAGCAGCTTGGAGGGCGGAATAAGCACAGATACGCAGTATTTT.

This clonotype was counted a few times. At one end, the junction sequence differs from germline, possibly due to a read error. V and J are TRBV2 and TRBJ2-7, with D perhaps matching TRBD1 (5 bases). In germline, CDR1 is SNHLY, CDR2 FYNNEI. The CDR3 length is 11 residues. CDR3 sequence reads: CSSGITTEQYF. As DNA, the CDR3 is TGCAGCTCAGGGATAACTACCGAGCAGTACTTC. The whole variable domain, remainder taken from reference TRBV2 and TRBJ2-7, is EPEVTQTPSHQVTQMGQEVILRCVPISNHLYFYWYRQILGQKVEFLVSFYNNEISEKSEIFDDQFSVERPDGSNFTLKIRSTKLEDSAMYFCSSGITTEQYFGPGTRLTVT.

This clonotype was recorded at least ten times. V usage is TRBV7-9 and J usage is TRBJ1-1; the D gene is possibly TRBD1 (5 bases). Germline V gene lookup returns CDR1 SEHNR and CDR2 FQNEAQ (reference sequence). This CDR3 has 14 residues. Trimming took off 8 bases at V and 0 bases at J, with 13 bases between the two ends. CDR3: CASARGTVNTEAFF. For the CDR3, the DNA is TGTGCCAGCGCCCGCGGGACGGTGAACACTGAAGCTTTCTTT.

This clonotype was found many times. V usage is TRBV5-1 and J usage is TRBJ2-1; 7 bases are a match to TRBD2. There are 13 residues in the CDR3. CDR1 and CDR2 (germline): SGHRS, YFSETQ. With V trimmed by 3 bases and J by 5 bases, 2 bases remained unmatched. The CDR3 protein is CASSWGGNNEQFF. CDR3 nucleotide sequence: TGCGCCAGCAGCTGGGGAGGGAACAATGAGCAGTTCTTC.

This clonotype was seen a few times. The rearrangement joins TRBV3-1 to TRBJ1-4, with unresolved D. This CDR3 has 14 amino acids. Trimming took off 4 bases at V and 7 bases at J, with 13 bases between the two ends. Germline V gene lookup returns CDR1 LGHDT and CDR2 YNNKEL (reference sequence). CDR3 coding DNA: TGTGCCAGCAGCCCGAGTGGACTAACTGAAAAACTGTTTTTT. Translation gives CASSPSGLTEKLFF.